Each of the 18 T cell receptor beta chains below was sequenced from the same sample in a study of monozygotic twins with inflammatory bowel disease. TCRdb re-called the 5' RACE reads and gives one entry per CDR3 protein, without DNA. Recorded here are nearly 450,000 distinct CDR3 sequences; the top ten clones represent roughly 2.3%. The material sequenced was blood. The source of these receptors is a human donor with ulcerative colitis or Crohn's disease, or a healthy co-twin of an affected twin (not recorded which).

This sequence joins TRBV28 and TRBJ2-7; TCRdb's D call of TRBD2 is untestable without DNA. CDR1 is MDHEN and CDR2 is SYDVKM in the germline V gene. This CDR3 comprises 13 residues. The CDR3 sequence is CASKQLPSAEQYF.

This rearrangement joins TRBV5-4 to TRBJ2-1; TCRdb lists TRBD2, though no DNA is available to test this call. The CDR3 totals 15 residues. Germline V CDR1 and CDR2: SGHNT, YYREEE (reference sequence). CDR3 loop: CASNLKLAAYNEQFF.

This sequence joins TRBV9 and TRBJ2-1. This CDR3 region has 13 residues. Germline loops: CDR1 SGDLS, CDR2 YYNGEE. The chain's CDR3 is CASSIMANNEQFF.

The V call is TRBV10-3, the J call TRBJ1-2; with no DNA, the TCRdb D assignment of TRBD1 cannot be verified. The germline V gene encodes CDR1 ENHRY and CDR2 SYGVKD. The CDR3 has 15 residues. The CDR3 loop reads CAISEITGGGYGYTF.

The chain employs TRBV15 and TRBJ2-2. Germline values: CDR1 LNHNV, CDR2 YYDKDF (reference sequence). The CDR3 totals 15 residues. The CDR3 loop reads CATSRAGRETGELFF.

This chain uses TRBV5-1 with TRBJ2-7; lacking DNA, the TRBD2 call made by TCRdb goes unchecked. The CDR3 loop spans 18 amino acids. Looked up from germline, CDR1 is SGHRS and CDR2 is YFSETQ. The CDR3 sequence: CASSARGRPDARDYEQYF.

The chain combines TRBV19 with TRBJ2-3; there is no DNA to check the TCRdb D call of TRBD2. The CDR3 is 16 residues long. The V gene's germline CDR1 is LNHDA and CDR2 SQIVND (reference sequence). The CDR3 here is CASSILTSGSVDTQYF.

The chain uses TRBV6-2 or TRBV6-3 and TRBJ1-1; the D call from TCRdb, TRBD1, cannot be confirmed without DNA. The CDR3 extends over 14 amino acids. Germline lookup yields CDR1 MNHEY and CDR2 SVGEGT. The CDR3: CASSWRGFNTEAFF.

The chain couples TRBV2 to TRBJ1-2; TCRdb picks TRBD1, but there is no DNA to check that call. From germline, CDR1 is SNHLY and CDR2 FYNNEI. The CDR3 has 13 amino acids. The CDR3 spells CASTTGFYYGYTF.

V and J are TRBV12-3 or TRBV12-4 and TRBJ2-5; TCRdb lists TRBD1, though no DNA is available to test this call. CDR3 length: 14 amino acids. CDR3 loop: CASRRDSRWETQYF.

This CDR3 is CASSLQSSGSGELFF. V is TRBV5-1 and J is TRBJ2-2. CDR3 length equals 15 residues. CDR1 SGHRS and CDR2 YFSETQ come from the germline V gene.

This CDR3 is CASSLRDGTYEQYF. The chain has TRBV4-1 and TRBJ2-7; the D call of TRBD1 rests on TCRdb alone, since no DNA is present to check it. Germline V CDR1 and CDR2: MGHRA, YSYEKL. The CDR3 totals 14 residues.

The V gene is TRBV4-2, the J gene TRBJ2-7; lacking DNA, the TRBD1 call made by TCRdb goes unchecked. CDR3 length: 16 amino acids. The germline V gene has CDR1 LGHNA and CDR2 YNFKEQ. The chain's CDR3 is CASSQIYGGGSYEQYF.

The chain combines TRBV7-9 with TRBJ2-7; TCRdb picks TRBD1, but there is no DNA to check that call. The CDR3 loop spans 15 amino acids. Germline loops: CDR1 SEHNR, CDR2 FQNEAQ (reference sequence). The CDR3: CASSSATGPSYEQYF.

This chain uses TRBV11-2 with TRBJ1-3; the D call of TRBD1 rests on TCRdb alone, since no DNA is present to check it. Germline V gives CDR1 SGHAT, CDR2 FQNNGV. The CDR3 consists of 14 residues. The CDR3 here is CASSSGQGENTIYF. The full variable domain, with the rest looked up from reference TRBV11-2 and TRBJ1-3, is EAGVAQSPRYKIIEKRQSVAFWCNPISGHATLYWYQQILGQGPKLLIQFQNNGVVDDSQLPKDRFSAERLKGVDSTLKIQPAKLEDSAVYLCASSSGQGENTIYFGEGSWLTVV.

The V call is TRBV7-2, the J call TRBJ1-6. From germline, CDR1 is SGHTA and CDR2 FQGNSA. The CDR3 contains 11 residues. CDR3 in amino acids: CASRQDSPLHF.

The V call is TRBV6-2 or TRBV6-3, the J call TRBJ1-1; lacking DNA, the TRBD1 call made by TCRdb goes unchecked. Germline loops: CDR1 MNHEY, CDR2 SVGEGT. The CDR3 consists of 14 residues. The CDR3 sequence: CASRSYGGNTEAFF.

The rearrangement joins TRBV19 to TRBJ2-1; TCRdb gives TRBD2 as the D gene, but with no DNA this cannot be confirmed. Germline CDR1 LNHDA, CDR2 SQIVND (reference sequence). This CDR3 is built from 19 residues. CDR3 amino acids: CASSIDLSSVRSSYNEQFF.